In this sample, the clone carrying this TCR beta chain turned up a few times. The antigen is not known. The PCR contained 60 Vbeta and 13 Jbeta primers. Sequencing used immunoSEQ multiplex PCR; TCRdb keeps in-frame clones, though not all of them. The sample records roughly 70,000 clones, over 70% being singletons. Trimming left V 3 bases short and J 0 bases short, with 11 bases between. The germline V gene encodes CDR1 MNHNS and CDR2 SASEGT. The CDR3 is made up of 15 amino acids. This sample is part of a study of cytomegalovirus exposure and HLA in healthy donors. Study findings and constraints: In a later analysis, most CMV-associated TCR beta chains appeared HLA-restricted.

The TCR comes from a man aged 65 to 79 in good health and CMV-seronegative. What was sequenced was PBMCs. The J gene is TRBJ2-5, the V gene TRBV6-1; D ambiguous. In DNA form, the CDR3 reads TGTGCCAGCAGTGAGGGCACCATATACCAAGAGACCCAGTACTTC. It translates to CASSEGTIYQETQYF.